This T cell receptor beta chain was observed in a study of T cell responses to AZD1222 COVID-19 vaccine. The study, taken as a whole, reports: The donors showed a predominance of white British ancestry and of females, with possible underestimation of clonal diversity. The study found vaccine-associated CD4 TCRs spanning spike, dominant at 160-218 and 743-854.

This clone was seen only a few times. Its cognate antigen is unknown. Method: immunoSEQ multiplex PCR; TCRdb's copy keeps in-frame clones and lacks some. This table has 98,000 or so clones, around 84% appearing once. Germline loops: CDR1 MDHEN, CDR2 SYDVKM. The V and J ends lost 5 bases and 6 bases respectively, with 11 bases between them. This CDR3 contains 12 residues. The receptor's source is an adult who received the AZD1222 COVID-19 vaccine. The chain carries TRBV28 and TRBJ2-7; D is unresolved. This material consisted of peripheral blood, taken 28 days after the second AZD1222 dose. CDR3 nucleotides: TGTGCCAGCAGTGCTCGGTCCCTCGAGCAGTACTTC. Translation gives CASSARSLEQYF.